Listed here are 9 T cell receptor beta chains from one sample, sequenced in a study of early T cells in non-severe SARS-CoV-2 infection. One entry per CDR3 protein, called by TCRdb with MiXCR from the 5' RACE reads. The data show about 52,000 distinct CDR3 sequences, around a tenth seen once. Sequenced sample: whole blood. These receptors were taken from an adult who was a healthcare worker with PCR-confirmed SARS-CoV-2 infection or an uninfected control (not recorded which).

On this clonotype: A single base separates this from a much larger clone, so it may be a read error. DNA of the CDR3: TGTGCCAGCACCCTTAGTCTATTCGGGCCGACTAACACTGAAGCTTTCTTT. It specifies CASTLSLFGPTNTEAFF. This chain joins TRBV6-2 or TRBV6-3 and TRBJ1-1; no clear D. Germline assignment: CDR1 MNHEY and CDR2 SVGEGT. CDR3 length equals 17 residues. Trimming left V 7 bases short and J 2 bases short, with 23 bases between.

Comment on this clonotype: The junction does not match germline at one end; this may be a read error. J is TRBJ2-1 and V is TRBV5-4; D unclear. The CDR3 extends over 13 amino acids. Germline loops: CDR1 SGHNT, CDR2 YYREEE (reference sequence). CDR3 sequence: CARSLQLSSEQFF. CDR3 nucleotides: TGTGCCCGCAGCTTGCAGCTTAGCAGCGAGCAGTTCTTC.

This clonotype has more than one count but fewer than ten. The rearrangement uses TRBV6-4 and TRBJ1-4; D gene ambiguous. The CDR3 totals 14 residues. V gave up 5 bases and J gave up 4 bases, with 11 bases separating them. Germline-derived CDR1 and CDR2 are MRHNA and SNTAGT. The CDR3 DNA reads as TGTGCCAGCAGTTCGTTAAAGGGTAATGAAAAACTGTTTTTT. Translating gives CASSSLKGNEKLFF.

This clonotype came up a few times. As DNA, the CDR3 is TGTGCCAGCGCCCGGTCAAACTATGGCTACACCTTC. Translating it yields CASARSNYGYTF. The chain has TRBV28 and TRBJ1-2; no definite D call. Looked up from germline, CDR1 is MDHEN and CDR2 is SYDVKM. V was shortened by 8 bases and J by 2 bases, with 9 bases between the two germline ends. CDR3 size: 12 residues.

The table lists this clonotype with a few counts. J is TRBJ2-1 and V is TRBV14; 9 nucleotides line up with TRBD2. There are 15 residues in the CDR3. The trim removed 4 bases at V and 7 bases at J, leaving 8 bases unmatched. Looked up from germline, CDR1 is SGHDN and CDR2 is FVKESK. CDR3 coding DNA: TGTGCCAGCAGCCCGGGACTAGCAGGGAATAATGAGCAGTTCTTC. Translation gives CASSPGLAGNNEQFF.

This clonotype has ten or more counts. Here the CDR3 DNA reads TGTGCCAGCAGCTTAGTGGGACAGTCACGCTCTGGGGCCAACGTCCTGACTTTC. Amino acids: CASSLVGQSRSGANVLTF. The V and J genes are TRBV11-2 and TRBJ2-6; 7 bases align to TRBD1. In germline, CDR1 is SGHAT, CDR2 FQNNGV. The CDR3 has 18 residues. Trimming removed 1 base from V and 0 bases from J; junction bases left unmatched: 6.

This clonotype has more than one count but fewer than ten. This sequence joins TRBV29-1 and TRBJ1-5; D perhaps matches TRBD1 (5 bases). The CDR3 runs 12 residues. CDR1 is SQVTM, CDR2 ANQGSEA, per germline. Trimming stripped 4 bases from V and 6 bases from J, with 10 bases between. This CDR3 reads CSVGGVGQPQHF. The CDR3 nucleotides are TGCAGCGTTGGGGGGGTCGGTCAGCCCCAGCATTTT.

This clonotype was detected many times. V gene TRBV20-1 combines with J gene TRBJ2-3, with D possibly matching TRBD1 (6 bases). Germline V gene sequence: CDR1 DFQATT, CDR2 SNEGSKA (reference sequence). The CDR3 totals 14 residues. The V end lost 5 bases, the J end lost 2 bases, and 14 bases lay between the germline ends. The CDR3 DNA reads as TGCAGTGCTCGAGGGGGTGCAAACACAGATACGCAGTATTTT. Translating it yields CSARGGANTDTQYF.

J is TRBJ2-5 and V is TRBV6-2 or TRBV6-3; unclear D gene. Per the germline V gene, CDR1 is MNHEY and CDR2 is SVGEGT. V lost 5 bases and J lost 1, with 5 bases in between. This CDR3 region has 12 residues. CDR3 protein: CASSAVQETQYF. The CDR3 coding sequence is TGTGCCAGCAGTGCCGTCCAAGAGACCCAGTACTTC.